The 30 T cell receptor beta chains below all came from one sample that was sequenced in a study of beta chain features in type 1 diabetes. Whole-study results and caveats: Type 1 diabetes patients had moderately but significantly shorter TCRB CDR3s in all four CD4+ subsets.

Reverse transcribing all isolated RNA meant expressed TCRB transcripts were sequenced. TCRdb's table, derived via immunoSEQ multiplex PCR, lists solely in-frame clones and lacks some. The data contain over 150,000 clones, almost 8% of them seen just once; the ten biggest clones take up around 0.5%. These receptors have no identified antigens. Sequencing used central memory CD4+ T cells from blood. These receptors were collected from a man between 18 and 29 years old with type 1 diabetes.

This clone has a handful of counts. This chain uses TRBV9 with TRBJ2-3, with a tentative D call TRBD2 (5 bases). The germline gives CDR1 SGDLS, CDR2 YYNGEE. The V gene lost 0 bases and the J gene lost 5 bases, with 7 bases spanning the gap. The length of the CDR3 is 13 residues. The CDR3 nucleotides read TGTGCCAGCAGCGTAGACGGGATAGATACGCAGTATTTT. Its protein product is CASSVDGIDTQYF.

This clone was seen a few times. V and J are TRBV7-9 and TRBJ1-1, with 8 bases that match TRBD1. The ends lost 6 bases at V and 4 bases at J; junction bases unmatched: 7. The germline CDR1 and CDR2 sequences are SEHNR and FQNEAQ (reference sequence). This CDR3 has 14 residues. The CDR3 loop is CASSLQQGGTEAFF. In DNA form, the CDR3 reads TGTGCCAGCAGTTTACAACAGGGGGGCACTGAAGCTTTCTTT.

The CDR3 loop is CASSVAQGGSEQFF. The CDR3, as DNA: TGTGCCAGCAGCGTAGCTCAGGGGGGCAGTGAGCAGTTCTTC. V and J are TRBV9 and TRBJ2-1; D is possibly TRBD1 (7 bases). Trimming took 0 bases from V and 9 from J, leaving 13 bases between them. There are 14 residues in the CDR3. CDR1 is SGDLS and CDR2 is YYNGEE in the germline V gene.

Written as DNA, the CDR3 is TGTGCCAGCTCACCAGCTTCCGGGAAGGTAGGCTACGAGCAGTACTTC. As protein: CASSPASGKVGYEQYF. The chain joins TRBV18 to TRBJ2-7, with a possible D match to TRBD2 (5 bases). Germline CDR1 reads KGHSH; CDR2 reads LQKENI. The CDR3 is made up of 16 amino acids. V lost 2 bases to trimming and J lost 3 bases, with 17 bases between them. Supplemented by reference TRBV18 and TRBJ2-7, the full variable domain reads NAGVMQNPRHLVRRRGQEARLRCSPMKGHSHVYWYRQLPEEGLKFMVYLQKENIIDESGMPKERFSAEFPKEGPSILRIQQVVRGDSAAYFCASSPASGKVGYEQYFGPGTRLTVT.

This clone was picked up a small number of times. The rearrangement links TRBV4-3 to TRBJ2-1, with 7 bases fitting TRBD2. Germline CDR1 LGHNA, CDR2 YSLEER. This CDR3 region has 16 residues. Unmatched junction bases numbered 13, after V lost 4 bases and J lost 7 bases. The CDR3 sequence is CASSLLAGSNRNEQFF. The CDR3 DNA sequence: TGCGCCAGCAGCCTTTTAGCGGGTTCGAATAGGAATGAGCAGTTCTTC.

This clone was recorded a few times. The chain joins TRBV9 to TRBJ2-1; 10 positions match TRBD1. CDR1 is SGDLS, CDR2 YYNGEE, per germline. This CDR3 region has 16 residues. V trimming: 3 bases; J trimming: 7 bases; junction bases outside the gene matches: 10. The CDR3: CASSGPPGQGINEQFF. CDR3 DNA sequence: TGTGCCAGCAGCGGACCCCCGGGACAGGGGATTAATGAGCAGTTCTTC.

This clone was detected a few times. This chain joins TRBV29-1 and TRBJ1-2; a weak D match, TRBD1 (5 bases). Trimming removed 5 bases from V and 7 bases from J, with 11 bases in between. Germline assignment: CDR1 SQVTM and CDR2 ANQGSEA. The CDR3 runs to 11 residues. For the CDR3, the DNA is TGCAGCGTTCACGCGGGGGGTGGCTACACCTTC. As protein: CSVHAGGGYTF. Full variable domain (missing parts from reference TRBV29-1 and TRBJ1-2): SAVISQKPSRDICQRGTSLTIQCQVDSQVTMMFWYRQQPGQSLTLIATANQGSEATYESGFVIDKFPISRPNLTFSTLTVSNMSPEDSSIYLCSVHAGGGYTFGSGTRLTVV.

This clone has more than one count but fewer than ten. The V call is TRBV4-1, the J call TRBJ2-3; TRBD2 aligns across 10 bases. Germline V gene sequence: CDR1 MGHRA, CDR2 YSYEKL. V lost 6 bases and J lost 3; bases outside the gene matches: 6. The CDR3 runs 15 residues. CDR3 loop: CASSTPGLATDTQYF. In DNA form, the CDR3 reads TGCGCCAGCAGTACCCCGGGACTAGCGACAGATACGCAGTATTTT.

CDR3 in DNA: TGCGCCAGCGGAACGGGGCAGGGGGTAGGCGAGCAGTACTTC. Translation: CASGTGQGVGEQYF. The chain recombines TRBV5-1 with TRBJ2-7; 7 positions agree with TRBD1. V dropped 7 bases and J dropped 6; count of bases not matched to a gene: 13. CDR1 is SGHRS, CDR2 YFSETQ, per germline. This CDR3 spans 14 amino acids.

This clone turned up a few times. The chain recombines TRBV28 with TRBJ2-7; weak D call: TRBD1 (7 bases). Germline assignment: CDR1 MDHEN and CDR2 SYDVKM. Between the trimmed V and J ends, which lost 3 bases and 5 bases, there was a span of 14 bases. The CDR3 loop spans 14 amino acids. The CDR3 coding sequence is TGTGCCAGCAGTTTCGAAGGAGGGACAGACGAGCAGTACTTC. It is translated as CASSFEGGTDEQYF.

This chain connects TRBV2 to TRBJ2-1; 13 bases are shared with TRBD2. The J segment lost 4 bases and the V segment lost 10 bases, leaving 4 bases of the junction unmatched. The CDR3 has 14 residues. The V gene's germline CDR1 is SNHLY and CDR2 FYNNEI. The CDR3 bases are TGTGCCAACCCGACTAGCGGGGGGTACAATGAGCAGTTCTTC. The encoded protein is CANPTSGGYNEQFF.

The CDR3 bases are TGTGCCAGCTCACCGCCCGCGGGAGGCGGGAGGGCCCATGAGCAGTTCTTC. As protein: CASSPPAGGGRAHEQFF. This chain joins TRBV18 and TRBJ2-1, with TRBD2 identical over 9 bases. The germline V gene encodes CDR1 KGHSH and CDR2 LQKENI. The CDR3 extends over 17 amino acids. The junction had 14 bases not matched to a gene; V was cut back by 3 bases and J by 8 bases.

This clone was found many times. This chain links TRBV7-2 with TRBJ2-2, with D possibly TRBD2 on 6 matching bases. This CDR3 is 15 amino acids long. Germline CDR1 is SGHTA and CDR2 is FQGNSA. V lost 5 bases and J lost 2, with 12 bases in between. The chain's CDR3 is CASSRGGVNTGELFF. CDR3 sequence (DNA): TGTGCCAGCAGCCGGGGCGGGGTTAACACCGGGGAGCTGTTTTTT.

This clone has only a few counts. The rearrangement uses TRBV30 and TRBJ2-5; the D is unclear. The V end was cut by 2 bases, the J end by 3 bases, with 4 bases between. Germline lookup yields CDR1 GTSNPN and CDR2 SVGIG (reference sequence). The CDR3 runs to 11 residues. The CDR3 DNA reads as TGTGCCTGGAGTACGGAAGAGACCCAGTACTTC. Amino acid sequence: CAWSTEETQYF.

This clone occurred a few times. The gene calls are TRBV5-6 and TRBJ2-3, with TRBD2 matching 11 bases. The CDR3 is made up of 16 amino acids. After removal of 0 bases from V and 4 bases from J, the junction contained 4 bases not matched to a gene. Germline V gene sequence: CDR1 SGHDT, CDR2 YYEEEE. The CDR3 region has the DNA TGTGCCAGCAGCTTGGCGCTTAGCGGGAGGGCAGATACGCAGTATTTT. It encodes CASSLALSGRADTQYF.

As regards this clone: This specimen includes other DNA sequences encoding the same CDR3. This rearrangement joins TRBV11-3 to TRBJ1-1; D gene unclear. V was cut by 4 bases and J by 3 bases, with 9 bases left in between. Germline V gives CDR1 SGHNT, CDR2 YENEEA. There are 13 residues in the CDR3. The CDR3 region is CASSSRRDTEAFF. CDR3 sequence (DNA): TGTGCCAGCAGCTCTAGGAGGGACACTGAAGCTTTCTTT.

V gene TRBV5-1 combines with J gene TRBJ2-1, with D tentatively TRBD2 (6 bases). The CDR3 is made up of 15 amino acids. With 2 bases removed from V and 5 bases from J, the gap between germline ends came to 14 bases. Germline V gives CDR1 SGHRS, CDR2 YFSETQ. Here the CDR3 reads CASSLMGLLHNEQFF. The CDR3 nucleotides read TGCGCCAGCAGCTTAATGGGACTTCTGCACAATGAGCAGTTCTTC.

On this clone itself: The sample holds other DNA sequences that translate to the same CDR3. The chain joins TRBV2 to TRBJ1-2; D possibly corresponds to TRBD1 (5 bases). The V gene lost 6 bases and the J gene lost 5 bases, with 10 bases spanning the gap. Germline assignment: CDR1 SNHLY and CDR2 FYNNEI. CDR3 size: 12 residues. The CDR3: CASRPDSYGYTF. In nucleotides, the CDR3 is TGTGCCAGCAGGCCTGACAGTTATGGCTACACCTTC.

About this clone itself: Other DNA sequences in the sample encode the same CDR3. The V call is TRBV5-1, the J call TRBJ1-5; 7 nucleotides match TRBD1. V dropped 5 bases and J dropped 7; count of bases not matched to a gene: 6. Germline CDR1 and CDR2: SGHRS and YFSETQ. The CDR3 length is 13 residues. The CDR3 loop is CASSRTGDQPQHF. The CDR3 DNA is TGCGCCAGCAGTAGGACAGGAGACCAGCCCCAGCATTTT.

This clone occurred a few times. V is TRBV2 and J is TRBJ2-1; D remains ambiguous. This CDR3 has 11 residues. Trimming removed 3 bases from V and 9 bases from J, with 6 bases in between. Germline assignment: CDR1 SNHLY and CDR2 FYNNEI. The CDR3 region is CASSDFGEQFF. The CDR3 nucleotides read TGTGCCAGCAGTGACTTCGGTGAGCAGTTCTTC.

This chain connects TRBV7-2 to TRBJ2-7, with 8 bases aligning to TRBD2. Trimming took 1 base from V and 0 from J; bases not matched to a gene: 5. This CDR3 has 16 residues. Germline values: CDR1 SGHTA, CDR2 FQGNSA. The CDR3 coding sequence is TGTGCCAGCAGCTTAGGGGCCGGGACTAGCTCCTACGAGCAGTACTTC. Translating gives CASSLGAGTSSYEQYF.

The chain couples TRBV6-4 to TRBJ2-7; 7 bases map to TRBD1. The CDR3 runs to 15 residues. Germline loops: CDR1 MRHNA, CDR2 SNTAGT. V was pared by 8 bases and J by 2 bases, with 12 bases of the junction left unmatched. CDR3 amino acids: CASFSFEGQPYEQYF. In DNA form, the CDR3 reads TGTGCCAGCTTCTCATTTGAGGGACAGCCCTACGAGCAGTACTTC.

This clone was observed a few times. The CDR3 sequence: CATSRESAGQLRITF. The CDR3 DNA reads as TGTGCCACCAGCAGAGAAAGCGCGGGACAGCTCCGTATCACCTTC. The gene calls are TRBV15 and TRBJ1-2; 7 bases align to TRBD1. Unmatched junction bases numbered 14, after V lost 0 bases and J lost 13 bases. The CDR3 sequence is 15 residues long. Germline-derived CDR1 and CDR2 are LNHNV and YYDKDF (reference sequence).

V is TRBV15 and J is TRBJ2-1, with a possible D match to TRBD2 (5 bases). Trimming removed 2 bases from V and 10 bases from J, with 9 bases in between. This CDR3 comprises 12 residues. CDR1 is LNHNV, CDR2 YYDKDF, per germline (reference sequence). Here the CDR3 reads CATSRSRGEQFF. CDR3 coding DNA: TGTGCCACCAGCAGATCACGAGGGGAGCAGTTCTTC. The full variable domain, its missing parts supplied by reference TRBV15 and TRBJ2-1, is DAMVIQNPRYQVTQFGKPVTLSCSQTLNHNVMYWYQQKSSQAPKLLFHYYDKDFNNEADTPDNFQSRRPNTSFCFLDIRSPGLGDTAMYLCATSRSRGEQFFGPGTRLTVL.

This clone was detected only once. The gene calls are TRBV11-3 and TRBJ2-7; 10 bases map to TRBD2. V lost 5 bases to trimming and J lost 0 bases; unmatched junction nucleotides: 13. CDR1 is SGHNT and CDR2 is YENEEA in the germline V gene. The CDR3 runs 18 residues. CDR3 nucleotide sequence: TGTGCCAGCAGCCAAGGCTCTAGCGGGGGCCGAAGCTCCTACGAGCAGTACTTC. As protein: CASSQGSSGGRSSYEQYF.

The table lists this clone with a few counts. This chain links TRBV27 with TRBJ2-4, with TRBD2 identical over 9 bases. The V segment lost 6 bases and the J segment 0 bases; nucleotides outside the gene matches: 12. Per germline, CDR1 MNHEY and CDR2 SMNVEV (reference sequence). The length of the CDR3 is 18 residues. In DNA form, the CDR3 reads TGTGCCAGCAGGCCAGGGGCTAGCGGGACCTTAGCCAAAAACATTCAGTACTTC. Translated, it gives CASRPGASGTLAKNIQYF.

The chain uses TRBV6-1 and TRBJ1-4; no firm D call. Trimming cost V 4 bases and J 8 bases, with 5 bases left between them. Germline CDR1 is MNHNS and CDR2 is SASEGT. This CDR3 region has 11 residues. As DNA, the CDR3 is TGTGCCAGCAGTGCGTCGGAAAAACTGTTTTTT. As protein: CASSASEKLFF.

This clone was counted only a few times. The V gene is TRBV7-2, the J gene TRBJ2-7; D may be TRBD2 (7 bases). Trimming left V 6 bases short and J 5 bases short, with 17 bases between. Germline CDR1 and CDR2: SGHTA and FQGNSA. The CDR3 totals 14 residues. CDR3 protein: CASRGAGVMDEQYF. The CDR3 DNA follows: TGTGCCAGCAGGGGGGCGGGAGTGATGGACGAGCAGTACTTC.

The chain combines TRBV19 with TRBJ1-5; 8 bases are shared with TRBD1. Per germline, CDR1 LNHDA and CDR2 SQIVND (reference sequence). V lost 10 bases to trimming and J lost 6 bases; unmatched junction nucleotides: 14. The CDR3 covers 15 residues. CDR3: CATKIRGRGSQPQHF. Here the CDR3 DNA reads TGTGCCACCAAAATCAGGGGGCGAGGGAGTCAGCCCCAGCATTTT.

This clone has only a few counts. V and J are TRBV7-7 and TRBJ2-1; the match to TRBD2 covers 9 bases. The germline V gene encodes CDR1 SSHAT and CDR2 FNYEAQ (reference sequence). There are 14 residues in the CDR3. V lost 4 bases and J lost 9; bases outside the gene matches: 7. CDR3 protein: CASSSTGLASEQFF. The CDR3 DNA sequence: TGTGCCAGCAGCTCGACCGGACTAGCGAGTGAGCAGTTCTTC. Based on the CDR3 plus reference TRBV7-7 and TRBJ2-1, the full variable domain is GAGVSQSPRYKVTKRGQDVTLRCDPISSHATLYWYQQALGQGPEFLTYFNYEAQPDKSGLPSDRFSAERPEGSISTLTIQRTEQRDSAMYRCASSSTGLASEQFFGPGTRLTVL.